Each of the 27 T cell receptor beta chains below was sequenced from the same sample in a study of cytomegalovirus exposure and HLA in healthy donors. The primer mix had 60 Vbeta and 13 Jbeta primers. Method: immunoSEQ multiplex PCR; TCRdb's copy keeps in-frame clones and lacks some. The sample carries 80,000 or so clones, around three quarters recorded once. The specimen was PBMCs. Source of these receptors: a woman aged 35 to 49 in good health and CMV-seronegative.

V gene TRBV5-1 combines with J gene TRBJ1-2; a weak D match, TRBD1 (5 bases). This CDR3 has 14 amino acids. Trimming took 4 bases from V and 3 from J, leaving 13 bases between them. The germline CDR1 and CDR2 sequences are SGHRS and YFSETQ. CDR3 protein: CASSPGTSHYGYTF. CDR3 nucleotides: TGCGCCAGCAGCCCCGGGACTTCTCACTATGGCTACACCTTC.

V gene TRBV4-3 combines with J gene TRBJ2-7; D perhaps matches TRBD2 (6 bases). The CDR3 has 18 amino acids. Trimming took off 1 base at V and 1 base at J, with 20 bases between the two ends. Germline V gene data show CDR1 as LGHNA and CDR2 as YSLEER. The CDR3: CASSQAGEQWEASYEQYF. The CDR3 DNA reads as TGCGCCAGCAGCCAAGCGGGAGAGCAGTGGGAAGCTTCCTACGAGCAGTACTTC.

This chain connects TRBV18 to TRBJ1-2; 7 nucleotides agree with TRBD1. This CDR3 spans 14 amino acids. The germline V gene has CDR1 KGHSH and CDR2 LQKENI. J lost 4 bases, V lost 0 bases, and 2 bases had no gene match. CDR3 sequence reads: CASSPPGGVYGYTF. CDR3 nucleotides: TGTGCCAGCTCACCACCAGGGGGCGTCTATGGCTACACCTTC.

This chain joins TRBV7-2 and TRBJ2-2; 12 bases map to TRBD1. The germline V gene has CDR1 SGHTA and CDR2 FQGNSA. The CDR3 extends over 18 amino acids. V trimming: 5 bases; J trimming: 6 bases; junction bases outside the gene matches: 13. CDR3 DNA sequence: TGTGCCAGCAGCCCTGAAGGGACAGGGGGCGTTTTGGCCGGGGAGCTGTTTTTT. It specifies CASSPEGTGGVLAGELFF.

The chain uses TRBV7-6 and TRBJ2-2, with TRBD2 matching over 14 bases. The CDR3 has 19 residues. V dropped 6 bases and J dropped 7; count of bases not matched to a gene: 16. Germline CDR1 reads SGHVS; CDR2 reads FNYEAQ. CDR3 loop: CASSPAGGLAGVAYGELFF. DNA for the CDR3: TGTGCCAGCAGTCCCGCAGGGGGACTAGCGGGAGTCGCTTACGGGGAGCTGTTTTTT.

The V gene is TRBV14, the J gene TRBJ1-4, with a possible D match to TRBD1 (5 bases). Trimming cost V 4 bases and J 0 bases, with 9 bases left between them. CDR3 length: 15 residues. Germline V CDR1 and CDR2: SGHDN, FVKESK. The CDR3 region is CASSRRDATNEKLFF. CDR3 coding DNA: TGTGCCAGCAGCCGCAGGGATGCAACTAATGAAAAACTGTTTTTT.

Turning to this clone: The same CDR3 also results from other DNA sequences found in this sample. V is TRBV11-2 and J is TRBJ2-7; D is unresolved. Trimming took 1 base from V and 2 from J, leaving 9 bases between them. The CDR3 runs to 14 residues. Germline lookup yields CDR1 SGHAT and CDR2 FQNNGV. CDR3 in amino acids: CASSLARVAYEQYF. Here the CDR3 DNA reads TGTGCCAGCAGCTTAGCCCGAGTGGCCTACGAGCAGTACTTC.

The chain combines TRBV7-9 with TRBJ2-5; possible D gene TRBD1, 6 bases. The J call may be faulty, since TRBJ2-7 better matches the DNA end. The CDR3 sequence is 13 residues long. CDR1 SEHNR and CDR2 FQNEAQ come from the germline V gene (reference sequence). In DNA, the CDR3 is TGTGCCAGCAGCCTGACAGGTTACTACGAGCAGTACTTC. This gives the protein CASSLTGYYEQYF.

The CDR3 reads CASSFRWGLSNQPQHF. The CDR3 DNA reads as TGTGCCAGCAGTTTTCGGTGGGGCCTTAGCAATCAGCCCCAGCATTTT. The chain combines TRBV28 with TRBJ1-5; D perhaps matches TRBD1 (5 bases). This CDR3 contains 16 residues. Germline CDR1 is MDHEN and CDR2 is SYDVKM. V lost 3 bases and J lost 0, with 12 bases in between. The whole variable domain, remainder taken from reference TRBV28 and TRBJ1-5, is DVKVTQSSRYLVKRTGEKVFLECVQDMDHENMFWYRQDPGLGLRLIYFSYDVKMKEKGDIPEGYSVSREKKERFSLILESASTNQTSMYLCASSFRWGLSNQPQHFGDGTRLSIL.

The rearrangement links TRBV28 to TRBJ1-4; 7 nucleotides line up with TRBD1. V lost 10 bases and J lost 8; bases outside the gene matches: 16. CDR1 and CDR2 from the germline V gene are MDHEN and SYDVKM. This CDR3 is built from 15 residues. The CDR3 sequence is CATHPPGQIGEKLFF. In nucleotides, the CDR3 is TGTGCCACCCACCCCCCGGGACAGATCGGGGAAAAACTGTTTTTT.

V and J are TRBV9 and TRBJ2-1; 9 nucleotides align to TRBD2. The CDR3 consists of 16 residues. CDR1 is SGDLS, CDR2 YYNGEE, per germline. V lost 0 bases to trimming and J lost 0 bases; unmatched junction nucleotides: 1. The DNA for the CDR3 is TGTGCCAGCAGCGTAGAGCGGGAGGCCTCCTACAATGAGCAGTTCTTC. This encodes CASSVEREASYNEQFF.

V and J are TRBV28 and TRBJ1-5; 8 positions match TRBD1. The V gene's germline CDR1 is MDHEN and CDR2 SYDVKM. This CDR3 contains 15 residues. Trimming removed 6 bases from V and 4 bases from J; junction bases left unmatched: 8. The CDR3: CASSPRGRRNQPQHF. CDR3 bases: TGTGCCAGCAGCCCCAGGGGGCGACGGAATCAGCCCCAGCATTTT.

In the case of this clone: At one of its ends the junction is not consistent with the germline gene, which may arise from a read error. This chain connects TRBV6-1 to TRBJ1-6; D possibly corresponds to TRBD1 (5 bases). There are 14 residues in the CDR3. Germline CDR1 and CDR2: MNHNS and SASEGT. Here the CDR3 reads CASSGQGYYSPLHF. CDR3 coding DNA: TGTGCCAGCAGTGGGCAGGGCTATTATTCACCCCTCCACTTT.

About this clone: Other DNA sequences of this sample code for an identical CDR3. The V call is TRBV28, the J call TRBJ2-3; TRBD2 matches at 8 bases. This CDR3 contains 18 residues. V lost 6 bases, J lost 0 bases, and 14 bases stayed unmatched. Germline V gene sequence: CDR1 MDHEN, CDR2 SYDVKM. CDR3 residues: CASSLRLAGLRSTDTQYF. The CDR3 DNA is TGTGCCAGCAGCCTCCGATTAGCGGGGCTTAGAAGCACAGATACGCAGTATTTT.

The genes are TRBV2 and TRBJ2-5; the match to TRBD1 covers 8 bases. CDR3 length equals 12 residues. Unmatched junction bases numbered 0, after V lost 4 bases and J lost 5 bases. Germline V lookup: CDR1 SNHLY, CDR2 FYNNEI. In nucleotides, the CDR3 is TGTGCCAGCAGTGGACAGGGGGAGACCCAGTACTTC. Translated, it gives CASSGQGETQYF.

CDR3 residues: CASSQVLTSGKGNEQFF. Here the CDR3 DNA reads TGCGCCAGCAGCCAAGTCCTTACTAGCGGGAAGGGTAATGAGCAGTTCTTC. The J gene is TRBJ2-1, the V gene TRBV4-3; 10 bases match TRBD2. CDR3 length equals 17 residues. The V and J ends lost 1 base and 7 bases, in that order; junction bases with no gene match: 10. Germline assignment: CDR1 LGHNA and CDR2 YSLEER.

V is TRBV7-2 and J is TRBJ2-7; 14 bases line up with TRBD2. Germline loops: CDR1 SGHTA, CDR2 FQGNSA. V dropped 5 bases and J dropped 6; count of bases not matched to a gene: 9. CDR3 size: 16 residues. CDR3 DNA sequence: TGTGCCAGCAGCCCGAGAGGACTAGCGGGAGGTCGCGAGCAGTACTTC. This translates into CASSPRGLAGGREQYF. Full variable domain (rest looked up from reference TRBV7-2 and TRBJ2-7): GAGVSQSPSNKVTEKGKDVELRCDPISGHTALYWYRQSLGQGLEFLIYFQGNSAPDKSGLPSDRFSAERTGGSVSTLTIQRTQQEDSAVYLCASSPRGLAGGREQYFGPGTRLTVT.

The chain recombines TRBV25-1 with TRBJ2-3, with 7 bases matching TRBD2. The CDR3 is 16 residues long. V lost 2 bases to trimming and J lost 3 bases; unmatched junction nucleotides: 8. Germline V gene sequence: CDR1 MGHDK, CDR2 SYGVNS. CDR3 nucleotide sequence: TGTGCCAGCAGTGAACGGCTAGCGGTGGGGACAGATACGCAGTATTTT. Translated: CASSERLAVGTDTQYF.

The count of this clone is one. The chain employs TRBV5-4 and TRBJ1-1; D possibly corresponds to TRBD1 (6 bases). This CDR3 is built from 15 residues. Trimming stripped 4 bases from V and 1 base from J, with 14 bases between. Germline V CDR1 and CDR2: SGHNT, YYREEE (reference sequence). Here the CDR3 reads CASSPRGTRNTEAFF. The CDR3, as DNA: TGTGCCAGCAGCCCCAGGGGAACTCGGAACACTGAAGCTTTCTTT.

V usage is TRBV5-5 and J usage is TRBJ2-3, with a possible D match to TRBD2 (5 bases). Between the trimmed V and J ends, which lost 5 bases and 1 base, there was a span of 11 bases. The germline V gene encodes CDR1 SGHKS and CDR2 YYEKEE (reference sequence). CDR3 length: 14 amino acids. Here the CDR3 reads CASSYRGRTDTQYF. DNA of the CDR3: TGTGCCAGCAGTTATCGCGGGCGCACAGATACGCAGTATTTT.

The genes are TRBV7-6 and TRBJ2-4, with D possibly matching TRBD1 (6 bases). The length of the CDR3 is 14 residues. CDR1 is SGHVS and CDR2 is FNYEAQ in the germline V gene. Trimming left V 5 bases short and J 6 bases short, with 14 bases between. The CDR3, as DNA: TGTGCCAGCAGCCCCGGGACAAGCAGAAACATTCAGTACTTC. It specifies CASSPGTSRNIQYF.

The rearrangement joins TRBV18 to TRBJ2-1, with a tentative D call TRBD1 (5 bases). The CDR3 covers 16 residues. Trimming removed 0 bases from V and 2 bases from J, with 11 bases in between. CDR1 is KGHSH and CDR2 is LQKENI in the germline V gene. CDR3: CASSPPGRGPYNEQFF. The CDR3, as DNA: TGTGCCAGCTCACCACCGGGTAGGGGCCCCTACAATGAGCAGTTCTTC.

J is TRBJ2-1 and V is TRBV10-3; possible D gene TRBD1, 6 bases. V lost 3 bases and J lost 0, with 12 bases in between. From germline, CDR1 is ENHRY and CDR2 SYGVKD. The CDR3 totals 16 residues. The CDR3 DNA sequence: TGTGCCATCAGTGACTTGCAGGGGCCCTCCTACAATGAGCAGTTCTTC. This codes for CAISDLQGPSYNEQFF.

This rearrangement joins TRBV7-9 to TRBJ1-2, with a tentative D call TRBD1 (5 bases). This CDR3 contains 12 residues. Germline-derived CDR1 and CDR2 are SEHNR and FQNEAQ (reference sequence). V was clipped by 1 base and J by 8 bases, with 8 bases between them. This CDR3 is CASSLVGHGYTF. The CDR3, as DNA: TGTGCCAGCAGCTTAGTGGGGCACGGCTACACCTTC.

The chain employs TRBV11-2 and TRBJ1-5; no definite D call. Germline CDR1 is SGHAT and CDR2 is FQNNGV. This CDR3 spans 12 amino acids. Trimming left V 4 bases short and J 8 bases short, with 9 bases between. The CDR3 region has the DNA TGTGCCAGCAGCTCATTGGAGGAGCCCCAGCATTTT. It translates to CASSSLEEPQHF.

The genes are TRBV7-2 and TRBJ2-7, with 7 bases identical to TRBD2. This CDR3 contains 14 residues. Trimming removed 4 bases from V and 2 bases from J; junction bases left unmatched: 5. CDR1 SGHTA and CDR2 FQGNSA come from the germline V gene. The DNA for the CDR3 is TGTGCCAGCAGCTGGAAGCGGGGAACCTACGAGCAGTACTTC. Protein: CASSWKRGTYEQYF.

This sequence joins TRBV5-6 and TRBJ2-3; 9 positions match TRBD1. CDR3 size: 16 residues. The V and J ends lost 4 bases and 0 bases, in that order; junction bases with no gene match: 6. Germline CDR1 and CDR2: SGHDT and YYEEEE. CDR3 loop: CASSLPGQGSTDTQYF. The CDR3 bases are TGTGCCAGCAGCCTACCGGGACAGGGAAGCACAGATACGCAGTATTTT.